Sequencing of this T cell receptor beta chain was carried out in a study of OX40 agonist ivuxolimab in advanced cancers. For the study at large: Melanoma, hepatocellular carcinoma, head and neck or renal cell cancer occurred in dose-escalation patients.

This CDR3 is built from 14 residues. Trimming pared 2 bases from V and 3 bases from J, leaving 11 bases between. Germline V lookup: CDR1 SGHVS, CDR2 FNYEAQ. This table comes from immunoSEQ multiplex PCR, and its TCRdb copy is limited to in-frame clones, with some not included. The sample contains 50,000 to 75,000 clones, 75% to 90% of which appear only once. This sequence originates from an adult with an advanced solid tumor such as melanoma, head and neck, liver or kidney cancer. V and J are TRBV7-6 and TRBJ2-7; tentatively, D is TRBD1 (5 bases). The specimen was CD4+ or CD8+ T cells sorted from blood, collected in a trial of the OX40 agonist ivuxolimab. The CDR3 coding sequence is TGTGCCAGCAGCTTAAAGGGGATGAACTACGAGCAGTACTTC. This encodes CASSLKGMNYEQYF.